This entry lists 32 T cell receptor beta chains sequenced from one sample in a study of blood T cell repertoires in COVID-19. Using immunoSEQ multiplex PCR, the repertoire was profiled, and TCRdb retains in-frame clones only, with some absent. The sample records a few hundred thousand clones, 70% to 90% being singletons. Sequenced: peripheral blood. All receptors come from a woman between 45 and 60 years old who had recovered from COVID-19.

The chain uses TRBV19 and TRBJ1-1, with D uncertain. Per germline, CDR1 LNHDA and CDR2 SQIVND (reference sequence). V shed 1 base and J shed 0 bases, with 9 bases lying between them. This CDR3 has 15 amino acids. CDR3 bases: TGTGCCAGTAGTATAGTAAACAGCTTGAACACTGAAGCTTTCTTT. Encoded protein: CASSIVNSLNTEAFF.

The CDR3 sequence: CASRVGLAGDNEQFF. Here the CDR3 DNA reads TGCGCCAGCAGGGTGGGACTAGCGGGAGACAATGAGCAGTTCTTC. The chain is built from TRBV5-1 and TRBJ2-1; 14 bases line up with TRBD2. The CDR3 loop spans 15 amino acids. Germline values: CDR1 SGHRS, CDR2 YFSETQ. The junction had 3 bases not matched to a gene; V was cut back by 5 bases and J by 5 bases.

This chain joins TRBV25-1 and TRBJ1-1; 8 bases agree with TRBD1. Germline CDR1 is MGHDK and CDR2 is SYGVNS. The CDR3 loop spans 14 amino acids. J gave up 0 bases and V 4 bases, and 1 base lay outside the gene matches. The CDR3 nucleotides read TGTGCCAGCAGTGCGACAGGGGTGAACACTGAAGCTTTCTTT. It translates to CASSATGVNTEAFF.

The chain employs TRBV19 and TRBJ2-1; 10 nucleotides agree with TRBD2. The V gene's germline CDR1 is LNHDA and CDR2 SQIVND (reference sequence). Trimming removed 6 bases from V and 8 bases from J; junction bases left unmatched: 10. The CDR3 loop spans 15 amino acids. The DNA of the CDR3 is TGTGCCAGTAGCACTCGGGCTAGCGGGAGTGATGAGCAGTTCTTC. It codes for CASSTRASGSDEQFF. Full variable domain (rest looked up from reference TRBV19 and TRBJ2-1): DGGITQSPKYLFRKEGQNVTLSCEQNLNHDAMYWYRQDPGQGLRLIYYSQIVNDFQKGDIAEGYSVSREKKESFPLTVTSAQKNPTAFYLCASSTRASGSDEQFFGPGTRLTVL.

This clone was counted a few times. The chain combines TRBV5-4 with TRBJ2-7; a possible D gene is TRBD2 (6 bases). The CDR3 contains 16 residues. CDR1 and CDR2 (germline): SGHNT, YYREEE (reference sequence). Trimming shortened V by 4 bases and J by 0 bases, and 17 bases separated the two germline ends. CDR3 region: CASSAGLQGSSYEQYF. CDR3 nucleotides: TGTGCCAGCAGCGCGGGACTCCAGGGAAGCTCCTACGAGCAGTACTTC.

CDR3 sequence reads: CASSPGTAQETQYF. CDR3 DNA sequence: TGCGCCAGCAGCCCCGGGACAGCCCAAGAGACCCAGTACTTC. The chain joins TRBV4-1 to TRBJ2-5; TRBD1 aligns across 7 bases. Unmatched junction bases numbered 3, after V lost 4 bases and J lost 1 base. Germline loops: CDR1 MGHRA, CDR2 YSYEKL. This CDR3 has 14 amino acids.

This clone was seen only once. This chain uses TRBV18 with TRBJ2-2, with 10 bases lining up with TRBD2. Germline assignment: CDR1 KGHSH and CDR2 LQKENI. The CDR3 extends over 16 amino acids. V trimming: 3 bases; J trimming: 6 bases; junction bases outside the gene matches: 7. The CDR3 region has the DNA TGTGCCAGCTCACCCGAGCTAGCGGGGGTCTCCGGGGAGCTGTTTTTT. Protein: CASSPELAGVSGELFF.

The chain carries TRBV19 and TRBJ2-2, with D perhaps TRBD2 (6 bases). There are 13 residues in the CDR3. V was clipped by 9 bases and J by 6 bases, with 14 bases between them. Per germline, CDR1 LNHDA and CDR2 SQIVND (reference sequence). As DNA, the CDR3 is TGTGCCAGGGGACTCAGGGTCCCCGGGGAGCTGTTTTTT. Translation: CARGLRVPGELFF. The complete variable domain, with remaining parts taken from reference TRBV19 and TRBJ2-2, reads DGGITQSPKYLFRKEGQNVTLSCEQNLNHDAMYWYRQDPGQGLRLIYYSQIVNDFQKGDIAEGYSVSREKKESFPLTVTSAQKNPTAFYLCARGLRVPGELFFGEGSRLTVL.

The chain joins TRBV7-2 to TRBJ2-1, with 7 nucleotides matching TRBD2. The CDR3 sequence is 16 residues long. Losses at the gene ends were 0 bases for V and 9 bases for J; bases not matched to a gene: 11. CDR1 is SGHTA, CDR2 FQGNSA, per germline. The CDR3 DNA reads TGTGCCAGCAGCTTAGCTACCCCGGGACTAACGACTGAGCAGTTCTTC. This translates into CASSLATPGLTTEQFF.

This chain connects TRBV12-1 to TRBJ2-1; TRBD2 is the table's D call and was not checked against the DNA. TRBV12-1 is designated a pseudogene. This CDR3 contains 16 residues. Here the CDR3 DNA reads TGTGCCAGCAGCTTTGACAGGACTAGCTTCTACAATGAGCAGTTCTTC. This gives the protein CASSFDRTSFYNEQFF.

V usage is TRBV20-1 and J usage is TRBJ1-2; 9 positions match TRBD1. V lost 3 bases, J lost 3 bases, and 8 bases stayed unmatched. The V gene's germline CDR1 is DFQATT and CDR2 SNEGSKA (reference sequence). CDR3 size: 15 residues. CDR3 sequence (DNA): TGCAGTGCTAGTGACGACAGGGGGAGGTACTATGGCTACACCTTC. Protein product: CSASDDRGRYYGYTF.

The chain joins TRBV3-1 (or the pseudogene TRBV3-2) to TRBJ2-5; TRBD2 agrees at 9 bases. V shed 4 bases and J 4 bases; nucleotides not matched to a gene: 16. Germline lookup yields CDR1 LGHDT and CDR2 YNNKEL (reference sequence). This CDR3 spans 18 amino acids. CDR3 bases: TGTGCCAGCAGCCCCCTAGGCGGGGGGGCCTGTAGGAGAGAGACCCAGTACTTC. This encodes CASSPLGGGACRRETQYF.

The gene calls are TRBV6-2 or TRBV6-3 and TRBJ2-3; TRBD2 matches 7 bases. The CDR3 has 16 residues. Germline trimming cut 5 bases from V and 2 bases from J; bases unmatched to any gene: 10. Germline V gene data show CDR1 as MNHEY and CDR2 as SVGEGT. CDR3 sequence reads: CASSPLAEKPTDTQYF. The CDR3 coding sequence is TGTGCCAGCAGTCCCCTAGCGGAGAAACCCACAGATACGCAGTATTTT.

V usage is TRBV29-1 and J usage is TRBJ1-1; 8 bases align to TRBD1. The V gene's germline CDR1 is SQVTM and CDR2 ANQGSEA. The ends lost 7 bases at V and 3 bases at J; junction bases unmatched: 7. The CDR3 consists of 13 residues. CDR3 region: CSGLQGGHTEAFF. The CDR3 DNA follows: TGCAGCGGTTTACAGGGGGGGCACACTGAAGCTTTCTTT.

Worth noting for this clone: The conserved closing phenylalanine or tryptophan is absent in this CDR3, likely reflecting a read error. The DNA is left out, because the CDR3 cannot be placed on it with certainty; the CDR3 is given as TCRdb lists it. V usage is TRBV28 and J usage is TRBJ1-2; the D call TRBD1 from the table was never checked on the DNA. Inclusive of both ends, the CDR3 amounts to 12 amino acids. Looked up from germline, CDR1 is MDHEN and CDR2 is SYDVKM. The CDR3 protein is CASSLQGVSYVS.

The chain carries TRBV5-1 and TRBJ2-2, with 9 positions matching TRBD2. The CDR3 consists of 17 residues. V gave up 1 base and J gave up 4 bases; unmatched junction bases: 8. Looked up from germline, CDR1 is SGHRS and CDR2 is YFSETQ. The CDR3 nucleotides are TGCGCCAGCAGCTTGCGGCGGGAGGGCCGGTTCACCGGGGAGCTGTTTTTT. Translated, it gives CASSLRREGRFTGELFF.

The V and J genes are TRBV7-8 and TRBJ2-2; a weak D match, TRBD2 (6 bases). The CDR3 runs to 14 residues. From germline, CDR1 is SGHVS and CDR2 FQNEAQ. V was shortened by 8 bases and J by 0 bases, with 10 bases between the two germline ends. The CDR3 protein is CASSGGANTGELFF. For the CDR3, the DNA is TGTGCCAGCTCCGGGGGAGCGAACACCGGGGAGCTGTTTTTT.

The V call is TRBV12-5, the J call TRBJ2-3; unclear D gene. The CDR3 sequence is 13 residues long. Trimming stripped 3 bases from V and 5 bases from J, with 9 bases between. Germline lookup yields CDR1 LGHNT and CDR2 FRNRAP. This CDR3 is CASGLSQRDTQYF. CDR3 in DNA: TGTGCTAGTGGTTTAAGTCAGCGAGATACGCAGTATTTT.

The chain uses TRBV10-3 and TRBJ2-1; D is uncertain. This CDR3 has 12 residues. The V gene lost 3 bases and the J gene lost 5 bases, with 5 bases spanning the gap. The germline V gene has CDR1 ENHRY and CDR2 SYGVKD. Written as DNA, the CDR3 is TGTGCCATCAGTGAAATAAACAATGAGCAGTTCTTC. It is translated as CAISEINNEQFF.

This chain links TRBV4-3 with TRBJ1-2, with 10 bases aligning to TRBD1. This CDR3 spans 14 amino acids. J gave up 10 bases and V 4 bases, and 9 bases lay outside the gene matches. CDR1 LGHNA and CDR2 YSLEER come from the germline V gene. CDR3 DNA sequence: TGCGCCAGCAGCCGGGTCGGGACAGGGGAAGCCTACACCTTC. Translation gives CASSRVGTGEAYTF.

V usage is TRBV27 and J usage is TRBJ1-5; 7 bases match TRBD1. V was pared by 5 bases and J by 0 bases, with 4 bases of the junction left unmatched. Germline V gene data show CDR1 as MNHEY and CDR2 as SMNVEV (reference sequence). This CDR3 comprises 15 residues. CDR3 region: CASSDHRGSNQPQHF. DNA for the CDR3: TGTGCCAGCAGTGACCACAGGGGTAGCAATCAGCCCCAGCATTTT.

V is TRBV20-1 and J is TRBJ1-1; possible D gene TRBD1, 5 bases. The CDR3 has 11 residues. Looked up from germline, CDR1 is DFQATT and CDR2 is SNEGSKA (reference sequence). With 5 bases removed from V and 8 bases from J, the gap between germline ends came to 12 bases. The CDR3 DNA sequence: TGCAGTGCTGAGGACATATCGGAAGCTTTCTTT. Translation: CSAEDISEAFF.

The rearrangement joins TRBV10-3 to TRBJ2-7; 8 bases agree with TRBD2. The CDR3 covers 12 residues. V dropped 10 bases and J dropped 3; count of bases not matched to a gene: 5. The germline V gene has CDR1 ENHRY and CDR2 SYGVKD. CDR3 region: CATAGGDYEQYF. DNA of the CDR3: TGTGCCACCGCGGGAGGAGACTACGAGCAGTACTTC.

In its sample, this clone was seen a few times. The chain recombines TRBV3-1 (or the pseudogene TRBV3-2) with TRBJ1-5; D may be TRBD1 (5 bases). The CDR3 is 13 residues long. Per the germline V gene, CDR1 is LGHDT and CDR2 is YNNKEL (reference sequence). The germline V and J ends were trimmed by 1 base and 7 bases, with 8 bases remaining between them. DNA for the CDR3: TGTGCCAGCAGCCAAGGGGGCTTGCAGCCCCAGCATTTT. Residues: CASSQGGLQPQHF.

This chain joins TRBV18 and TRBJ2-2; 8 nucleotides agree with TRBD1. The CDR3 has 17 residues. The junction had 12 bases not matched to a gene; V was cut back by 3 bases and J by 6 bases. Per germline, CDR1 KGHSH and CDR2 LQKENI. This chain's CDR3 is CASSPEPGQDVAGELFF. CDR3 sequence (DNA): TGTGCCAGCTCACCCGAGCCGGGACAGGACGTCGCCGGGGAGCTGTTTTTT.

This clone has a handful of counts. This rearrangement joins TRBV4-1 to TRBJ1-3; D gene uncertain. Germline values: CDR1 MGHRA, CDR2 YSYEKL. CDR3 length equals 17 residues. V was clipped by 0 bases and J by 0 bases, with 12 bases between them. The CDR3 DNA reads as TGCGCCAGCAGCCAAGATATGAGCTTCAACTCTGGAAACACCATATATTTT. The encoded protein is CASSQDMSFNSGNTIYF.

The rearrangement joins TRBV6-5 to TRBJ2-7; D may be TRBD1 (6 bases). The CDR3 is 14 residues long. V gave up 5 bases and J gave up 0 bases, with 11 bases separating them. The V gene's germline CDR1 is MNHEY and CDR2 SVGAGI. The CDR3 nucleotides read TGTGCCAGCAGTAGAGGGGGAGACTCCTACGAGCAGTACTTC. This gives the protein CASSRGGDSYEQYF.

The rearrangement links TRBV6-2 or TRBV6-3 to TRBJ2-6; D may be TRBD1 (6 bases). The CDR3 spans 18 residues. Germline CDR1 is MNHEY and CDR2 is SVGEGT. V lost 5 bases and J 0 bases, leaving 17 bases between the germline ends. Here the CDR3 reads CASSALRGLSSGANVLTF. The CDR3 DNA reads TGTGCCAGCAGTGCCCTCAGGGGTTTGAGCTCTGGGGCCAACGTCCTGACTTTC.

The chain is built from TRBV7-2 and TRBJ1-5; maybe TRBD1 (6 bases). The CDR3 is 18 amino acids. Germline CDR1 SGHTA, CDR2 FQGNSA. The V gene lost 2 bases and the J gene lost 2 bases, with 19 bases spanning the gap. The DNA for the CDR3 is TGTGCCAGCAGCTTAAGTGTGGGGGGGGCGCGGGGCAATCAGCCCCAGCATTTT. It is translated as CASSLSVGGARGNQPQHF. Variable domain in full (rest from reference TRBV7-2 and TRBJ1-5): GAGVSQSPSNKVTEKGKDVELRCDPISGHTALYWYRQSLGQGLEFLIYFQGNSAPDKSGLPSDRFSAERTGGSVSTLTIQRTQQEDSAVYLCASSLSVGGARGNQPQHFGDGTRLSIL.

The chain carries TRBV21-1 and TRBJ2-3; the table's D gene call, TRBD1, was not cross checked with the DNA. TRBV21-1 is classified as a pseudogene. The CDR3 extends over 19 amino acids. In DNA form, the CDR3 reads TGTGCCAGCAGCAAGACTGCCCAGGGTGGGGACACGCTCACAGATACGCAGTATTTT. Translation: CASSKTAQGGDTLTDTQYF.

The CDR3 nucleotides are TGTGCCAGCAGTTTATCGTCGGGATTATCCTACGAGCAGTACTTC. Protein product: CASSLSSGLSYEQYF. The V call is TRBV27, the J call TRBJ2-7; D might be TRBD2 (5 bases). Per the germline V gene, CDR1 is MNHEY and CDR2 is SMNVEV (reference sequence). The CDR3 sequence is 15 residues long. With 0 bases removed from V and 1 base from J, the gap between germline ends came to 10 bases.

This chain connects TRBV6-5 to TRBJ2-2; D unresolved. Trimming removed 7 bases from V and 1 base from J, with 10 bases in between. The length of the CDR3 is 14 residues. Looked up from germline, CDR1 is MNHEY and CDR2 is SVGAGI. As DNA, the CDR3 is TGTGCCAGCACTGTGGGCGTGAACACCGGGGAGCTGTTTTTT. It yields the protein CASTVGVNTGELFF.